These 18 T cell receptor beta chains originate from one sample sequenced in a study of T cell repertoires in cytomegalovirus infection. MiXCR, applied by TCRdb to the reads, yields one record per CDR3 protein. The profile shows 150,000 or so distinct CDR3 sequences, about 22% of them singletons. These TCRs are of unknown antigen specificity. Sequenced material: CD8+ T cells from cultured PBMCs, taken from culture after CMV antigen stimulation. These receptors were obtained from a human donor in good health (CMV status not recorded). Some clones in this sample may be carry-over from other donors' samples.

This clonotype was counted a few times. V and J are TRBV30 and TRBJ1-5, with a weak D call TRBD1 (6 bases). Germline V gene lookup returns CDR1 GTSNPN and CDR2 SVGIG (reference sequence). CDR3 size: 14 residues. V gave up 0 bases and J gave up 6 bases, with 12 bases separating them. The CDR3 spells CAWSVRGAGQPQHF. In nucleotides, the CDR3 is TGTGCCTGGAGTGTGCGGGGGGCTGGTCAGCCCCAGCATTTT. The full variable domain, rest sourced from reference TRBV30 and TRBJ1-5, is SQTIHQWPATLVQPVGSPLSLECTVEGTSNPNLYWYRQAAGRGLQLLFYSVGIGQISSEVPQNLSASRPQDRQFILSSKKLLLSDSGFYLCAWSVRGAGQPQHFGDGTRLSIL.

This rearrangement joins TRBV7-6 to TRBJ2-3; 13 nucleotides match TRBD2. This CDR3 has 16 residues. V shed 5 bases, J shed 2 bases, and the junction held 4 bases outside the gene matches. The germline gives CDR1 SGHVS, CDR2 FNYEAQ. The CDR3 loop reads CASSAGTSGNTDTQYF. The CDR3 nucleotides are TGTGCCAGCAGCGCCGGGACTAGCGGGAACACAGATACGCAGTATTTT.

This chain uses TRBV7-8 with TRBJ1-6; D not certain. Trimming took 4 bases from V and 4 from J, leaving 17 bases between them. The CDR3 runs to 17 residues. The germline CDR1 and CDR2 sequences are SGHVS and FQNEAQ. The chain's CDR3 is CASSSPREGDYNSPLHF. In DNA form, the CDR3 reads TGTGCCAGCAGCTCCCCCCGGGAGGGAGATTATAATTCACCCCTCCACTTT.

This chain connects TRBV28 to TRBJ2-3; TRBD2 matches 8 bases. With V trimmed by 6 bases and J by 3 bases, 8 bases remained unmatched. This CDR3 is built from 15 residues. CDR1 is MDHEN, CDR2 SYDVKM, per germline. The CDR3 region has the DNA TGTGCCAGCAGAGAGAGCGGGGGACGAACAGATACGCAGTATTTT. Translated, it gives CASRESGGRTDTQYF.

This clonotype has a handful of counts. The CDR3 loop reads CASRKAPAGEVYNEQFF. As DNA, the CDR3 is TGTGCCAGCAGAAAGGCACCAGCGGGGGAGGTCTACAATGAGCAGTTCTTC. This chain connects TRBV7-8 to TRBJ2-1, with TRBD2 matching over 8 bases. This CDR3 contains 17 residues. J gave up 3 bases and V 6 bases, and 13 bases lay outside the gene matches. Germline V gives CDR1 SGHVS, CDR2 FQNEAQ.

The rearrangement joins TRBV6-1 to TRBJ1-5; the D gene is possibly TRBD1 (6 bases). This CDR3 region has 15 residues. Germline V gene lookup returns CDR1 MNHNS and CDR2 SASEGT. Trimming removed 2 bases from V and 7 bases from J, with 15 bases in between. For the CDR3, the DNA is TGTGCCAGCAGTGAATGGGAGAGGGGGGTCCAGCCCCAGCATTTT. It translates to CASSEWERGVQPQHF.

There are a few counts of this clonotype. The chain combines TRBV28 with TRBJ1-5; D is undetermined. CDR3 size: 14 residues. CDR1 is MDHEN, CDR2 SYDVKM, per germline. V was pared by 3 bases and J by 6 bases, with 12 bases between. CDR3 amino acids: CASSFLTYGQPQHF. In DNA form, the CDR3 reads TGTGCCAGCAGTTTCCTCACTTATGGTCAGCCCCAGCATTTT.

By share, this clonotype counts as medium-sized (0.01 to 0.1%). The V gene is TRBV12-3 or TRBV12-4, the J gene TRBJ1-1; D might be TRBD1 (6 bases). Trimming pared 6 bases from V and 1 base from J, leaving 15 bases between. The CDR3 totals 15 residues. CDR3 protein: CASSPWGGGNTEAFF. The CDR3 nucleotides read TGTGCCAGCAGCCCCTGGGGGGGCGGGAACACTGAAGCTTTCTTT.

The CDR3 is CSVHQNTEAFF. The CDR3 coding sequence is TGCAGCGTTCACCAGAACACTGAAGCTTTCTTT. The rearrangement links TRBV29-1 to TRBJ1-1; D gene unclear. The length of the CDR3 is 11 residues. Trimming cost V 5 bases and J 1 base, with 5 bases left between them. The germline V gene encodes CDR1 SQVTM and CDR2 ANQGSEA.

This clonotype was recorded a few times. The chain combines TRBV27 with TRBJ2-2; D ambiguous. The CDR3 is made up of 13 amino acids. From germline, CDR1 is MNHEY and CDR2 SMNVEV (reference sequence). V gave up 3 bases and J gave up 4 bases, with 6 bases separating them. CDR3 sequence reads: CASSLGITGELFF. Written as DNA, the CDR3 is TGTGCCAGCAGTTTGGGAATCACCGGGGAGCTGTTTTTT.

The J gene is TRBJ2-4, the V gene TRBV7-2; 8 bases fit TRBD2. CDR1 and CDR2 (germline): SGHTA, FQGNSA. This CDR3 spans 15 amino acids. V was pared by 4 bases and J by 1 base, with 3 bases of the junction left unmatched. This CDR3 reads CASSWTSSAKNIQYF. DNA of the CDR3: TGTGCCAGCAGCTGGACTAGCTCGGCCAAAAACATTCAGTACTTC.

V usage is TRBV27 and J usage is TRBJ1-1, with a weak D call TRBD1 (6 bases). Trimming stripped 4 bases from V and 1 base from J, with 10 bases between. Germline V gene data show CDR1 as MNHEY and CDR2 as SMNVEV (reference sequence). CDR3 length equals 14 residues. CDR3 amino acids: CASSSWGANTEAFF. CDR3 nucleotide sequence: TGTGCCAGCAGTTCCTGGGGGGCGAACACTGAAGCTTTCTTT.

This clonotype was seen more than once but under ten times. This rearrangement joins TRBV4-1 to TRBJ2-7; D is unclear. V lost 4 bases and J lost 5, with 18 bases in between. The CDR3 is 15 residues long. Germline V CDR1 and CDR2: MGHRA, YSYEKL. The CDR3 spells CASSRPQGTRNEQYF. In DNA, the CDR3 is TGCGCCAGCAGCCGCCCCCAAGGAACGCGTAACGAGCAGTACTTC.

This clonotype was seen a handful of times. The DNA for the CDR3 is TGCGCCAGCAGCCAAGATCACGGAGGGGCCATGAACACTGAAGCTTTCTTT. Protein: CASSQDHGGAMNTEAFF. The chain has TRBV4-3 and TRBJ1-1; perhaps TRBD1 as D (5 bases). Germline values: CDR1 LGHNA, CDR2 YSLEER. Trimming left V 0 bases short and J 0 bases short, with 14 bases between. The CDR3 sequence is 17 residues long.

This clonotype has only a few counts. The chain carries TRBV27 and TRBJ2-3; 7 bases match TRBD1. V was pared by 3 bases and J by 3 bases, with 6 bases of the junction left unmatched. CDR3 length equals 15 residues. Germline assignment: CDR1 MNHEY and CDR2 SMNVEV (reference sequence). The CDR3 protein is CASSFPGGGTDTQYF. Written as DNA, the CDR3 is TGTGCCAGCAGTTTCCCAGGGGGTGGTACAGATACGCAGTATTTT.

The chain is built from TRBV7-2 and TRBJ1-3; D possibly corresponds to TRBD1 (5 bases). V was clipped by 2 bases and J by 12 bases, with 29 bases between them. Germline-derived CDR1 and CDR2 are SGHTA and FQGNSA. The CDR3 loop spans 18 amino acids. In DNA form, the CDR3 reads TGTGCCAGCAGCTTAAGTGGAGGGCCAGGGCTTTCCCACACAGACATATATTTT. Its translation is CASSLSGGPGLSHTDIYF.

This clonotype was detected a few times. The V and J genes are TRBV20-1 and TRBJ2-1; possibly TRBD1 for D (6 bases). Trimming removed 1 base at V and 4 bases at J, with 8 bases between. The CDR3 consists of 13 residues. Germline assignment: CDR1 DFQATT and CDR2 SNEGSKA (reference sequence). The CDR3 DNA sequence: TGCAGTGCTAGAGGGGACATTTACAATGAGCAGTTCTTC. Protein product: CSARGDIYNEQFF.

The chain recombines TRBV7-2 with TRBJ2-5; TRBD2 matches 9 bases. The germline CDR1 and CDR2 sequences are SGHTA and FQGNSA. Trimming cost V 7 bases and J 3 bases; bases outside gene matches: 9. The CDR3 covers 15 residues. The CDR3 loop reads CASTYLSGRKETQYF. The DNA for the CDR3 is TGTGCCAGCACCTACCTTAGCGGGAGAAAAGAGACCCAGTACTTC.